The present T cell receptor (beta chain) was sequenced within a study of preoperative IRX-2 immunotherapy in early breast cancer. Assay used: immunoSEQ multiplex PCR; TCRdb lists only in-frame clones, some missing. This sample has approximately 24,000 clones, with over 85% found just once. Documented treatment: preoperative locoregional IRX-2 cytokine immunotherapy. Patients received preoperative, locoregional IRX-2 cytokine immunotherapy in a phase Ib study. Germline-derived CDR1 and CDR2 are GTSNPN and SVGIG (reference sequence). Trimming cost V 4 bases and J 1 base, with 13 bases left between them. The length of the CDR3 is 14 residues.

This receptor was taken from a human donor with breast cancer. The chain carries TRBV30 and TRBJ1-1; tentative D call: TRBD1 (5 bases). The sample was tumor tissue, taken after IRX-2 immunotherapy. CDR3 bases: TGTGCCTGGACACCAGGACACCCGAACACTGAAGCTTTCTTT. It yields the protein CAWTPGHPNTEAFF.